The clone carrying this TCR beta chain was picked up a small number of times. The antigen remains undetermined. TCR beta CDR3 regions were amplified from RNA. With the HTBI primer set, the TCR CDR3 went through a first round of RT-PCR. MiXCR, applied by TCRdb to the multiplex PCR reads, yields one record per CDR3 protein. The repertoire consists of 300,000 to 450,000 distinct CDR3 sequences, with 14% occurring once and the leading ten covering around 19%. The data stem from a study of T cells in Graves' hyperthyroidism and ophthalmopathy. Findings of the study overall: The model anticipated ophthalmopathy a median about 7 months pre-onset. Blood shared most expanded thyroid clonotypes above 0.001.

Uncontrolled infection, other autoimmune disease, pregnancy or lactation barred patients from enrollment. Orbital computed tomography, thyroid ultrasound, serum thyroxine and TRAb, and clinical symptoms together informed the diagnoses. CDR3 length equals 14 residues. Germline CDR1 and CDR2: SGHTA and FQGNSA. The junction had 4 bases not matched to a gene; V was cut back by 8 bases and J by 1 base. The clonotype comes from a woman in her twenties or thirties with Graves' ophthalmopathy. This chain links TRBV7-2 with TRBJ2-2, with 7 bases fitting TRBD2. The sequencing input was blood. The CDR3 DNA reads as TGTGCCAGCCCGGGGGGAAGGAACACCGGGGAGCTGTTTTTT. Protein product: CASPGGRNTGELFF.